These 19 T cell receptor beta chains originate from one sample sequenced in a study of post-analysis software for immune sequencing data. Study observations and caveats: Controls showed lower frequencies than patients for roughly 5 TRBV segments, and TRBV5-6, TRBV5-1 and TRBV20-1 were among these.

Their cognate antigens are unknown. Tagging with unique molecular identifiers was a feature of the TCR beta cDNA libraries. MiXCR was run by TCRdb on the PCR reads, yielding one entry per CDR3 protein. The sample shows hundreds of thousands of distinct CDR3 sequences, roughly three fifths of them seen only once. The sequenced sample consisted of blood. The receptors were gathered from a girl under 10 years old with multiple sclerosis.

This clonotype was picked up a small number of times. J is TRBJ2-7 and V is TRBV7-9; the match to TRBD1 covers 9 bases. This CDR3 comprises 13 residues. V lost 4 bases to trimming and J lost 5 bases; unmatched junction nucleotides: 3. Germline CDR1 SEHNR, CDR2 FQNEAQ (reference sequence). For the CDR3, the DNA is TGTGCCAGCAGCTGGGGACAGGGAGACGAGCAGTACTTC. Its protein is CASSWGQGDEQYF.

The chain couples TRBV12-3 or TRBV12-4 to TRBJ2-1, with 11 bases aligning to TRBD2. Germline trimming cut 7 bases from V and 3 bases from J; bases unmatched to any gene: 14. The length of the CDR3 is 18 residues. The CDR3 loop is CASTTGTSGSVDYNEQFF. Here the CDR3 DNA reads TGTGCCAGCACCACCGGGACTAGCGGTAGTGTGGACTACAATGAGCAGTTCTTC.

The gene calls are TRBV5-1 and TRBJ2-7; TRBD2 aligns across 8 bases. The assigned J gene may be wrong: the sequence end matches TRBJ2-5 better. Germline CDR1 SGHRS, CDR2 YFSETQ. The CDR3 covers 17 residues. The CDR3 DNA is TGCGCCAGCAGCTCACCACTAGCGGCGCCCTACCAAGAGACCCAGTACTTC. Translation gives CASSSPLAAPYQETQYF.

This clonotype was counted a single time. V is TRBV4-2 and J is TRBJ2-2; TRBD2 matches 9 bases. Looked up from germline, CDR1 is LGHNA and CDR2 is YNFKEQ. Trimming cost V 6 bases and J 6 bases; bases outside gene matches: 5. This CDR3 spans 14 amino acids. The chain's CDR3 is CASRRGRGAGELFF. Here the CDR3 DNA reads TGTGCCAGCAGGCGCGGGAGGGGGGCCGGGGAGCTGTTTTTT.

V gene TRBV11-2 combines with J gene TRBJ2-7; the match to TRBD1 covers 9 bases. The J segment lost 2 bases and the V segment lost 1 base, leaving 3 bases of the junction unmatched. Germline V gene data show CDR1 as SGHAT and CDR2 as FQNNGV. This CDR3 comprises 15 residues. In nucleotides, the CDR3 is TGTGCCAGCAGCTTAGGGGACAGGGACACCTACGAGCAGTACTTC. Its protein product is CASSLGDRDTYEQYF.

J is TRBJ2-7 and V is TRBV10-3; 10 bases match TRBD1. CDR1 is ENHRY and CDR2 is SYGVKD in the germline V gene. J lost 3 bases, V lost 3 bases, and 2 bases had no gene match. CDR3 length equals 14 residues. The CDR3 reads CAISDRDRGYEQYF. CDR3 bases: TGTGCCATCAGTGACCGGGACAGGGGCTACGAGCAGTACTTC.

V gene TRBV10-3 combines with J gene TRBJ2-3; 14 positions agree with TRBD2. The CDR3 spans 17 residues. The V gene's germline CDR1 is ENHRY and CDR2 SYGVKD. V dropped 2 bases and J dropped 4; count of bases not matched to a gene: 5. CDR3: CAISEPGTSGRSDTQYF. CDR3 in DNA: TGTGCCATCAGTGAGCCCGGGACTAGCGGGAGATCAGATACGCAGTATTTT.

This clonotype was seen a few times. This rearrangement joins TRBV29-1 to TRBJ2-5; D is unresolved. The CDR3 covers 12 residues. The germline V gene encodes CDR1 SQVTM and CDR2 ANQGSEA. The V and J ends lost 5 bases and 5 bases respectively, with 12 bases between them. CDR3 sequence (DNA): TGCAGCGTTAGGGAAAGGTTGGAGACCCAGTACTTC. It yields the protein CSVRERLETQYF.

The J gene is TRBJ2-5, the V gene TRBV7-7; no clear D. Germline values: CDR1 SSHAT, CDR2 FNYEAQ (reference sequence). The CDR3 consists of 13 residues. Trimming took 1 base from V and 2 from J, leaving 5 bases between them. The CDR3 DNA sequence: TGTGCCAGCAGCTTAGAAGAACAAGAGACCCAGTACTTC. Residues: CASSLEEQETQYF.

The CDR3 loop is CASSQEWGTSGRRGPDTQYF. CDR3 bases: TGTGCCAGCAGCCAAGAGTGGGGGACTAGCGGGAGAAGGGGGCCAGATACGCAGTATTTT. The chain has TRBV4-2 and TRBJ2-3; TRBD2 agrees at 14 bases. The CDR3 length is 20 residues. The trim removed 0 bases at V and 4 bases at J, leaving 12 bases unmatched. Per germline, CDR1 LGHNA and CDR2 YNFKEQ.

CDR3 amino acids: CSTSGGYTQYF. The CDR3 nucleotides read TGCAGTACATCAGGGGGGTACACGCAGTATTTT. The V call is TRBV29-1, the J call TRBJ2-3; perhaps TRBD1 as D (7 bases). The germline gives CDR1 SQVTM, CDR2 ANQGSEA. This CDR3 region has 11 residues.

The V call is TRBV11-2, the J call TRBJ2-7, with D maybe TRBD2 (6 bases). CDR3 length: 13 amino acids. CDR1 and CDR2 (germline): SGHAT, FQNNGV. V was pared by 1 base and J by 7 bases, with 11 bases between. The CDR3 region is CASSLVEGFEQYF. In DNA, the CDR3 is TGTGCCAGCAGCTTAGTGGAGGGGTTTGAGCAGTACTTC.

This clonotype was seen more than once but under ten times. The gene calls are TRBV7-2 and TRBJ2-1; 12 nucleotides agree with TRBD2. CDR3 length equals 17 residues. Germline lookup yields CDR1 SGHTA and CDR2 FQGNSA. The V and J ends lost 5 bases and 0 bases, in that order; junction bases with no gene match: 5. Here the CDR3 DNA reads TGTGCCAGCAGCAAAGCTAGCGGGGGGGCCTCCTACAATGAGCAGTTCTTC. Translation: CASSKASGGASYNEQFF.

The CDR3 DNA is TGTGCCAGCATACATCGGGACAGGTATTTGACTGAAGCTTTCTTT. Its protein is CASIHRDRYLTEAFF. This chain connects TRBV7-9 to TRBJ1-1; 8 bases line up with TRBD1. CDR3 length equals 15 residues. Unmatched junction bases numbered 12, after V lost 7 bases and J lost 5 bases. Germline V gene data show CDR1 as SEHNR and CDR2 as FQNEAQ (reference sequence).

V and J are TRBV20-1 and TRBJ2-7; 7 bases fit TRBD2. The CDR3 consists of 15 residues. Losses at the gene ends were 5 bases for V and 7 bases for J; bases not matched to a gene: 17. Germline-derived CDR1 and CDR2 are DFQATT and SNEGSKA (reference sequence). The CDR3 DNA follows: TGCAGTGCTCCCCCTGGGAGGGGTGGGGGGAATGAGCAGTACTTC. It yields the protein CSAPPGRGGGNEQYF.

This clonotype was seen a few times. The chain joins TRBV6-5 to TRBJ2-5; no firm D call. V was pared by 2 bases and J by 5 bases, with 9 bases between. Germline CDR1 MNHEY, CDR2 SVGAGI. The CDR3 consists of 13 residues. The CDR3 loop reads CASSYGLGETQYF. DNA for the CDR3: TGTGCCAGCAGTTACGGTTTGGGGGAGACCCAGTACTTC.

V usage is TRBV4-2 and J usage is TRBJ2-1, with D maybe TRBD1 (6 bases). CDR3 length: 18 residues. V lost 0 bases and J lost 2, with 17 bases in between. From germline, CDR1 is LGHNA and CDR2 YNFKEQ. In DNA, the CDR3 is TGTGCCAGCAGCCAAGAGGTCCTTCAGGGGTCCACCTACAATGAGCAGTTCTTC. It encodes CASSQEVLQGSTYNEQFF.

The V and J genes are TRBV12-3 or TRBV12-4 and TRBJ2-1; D might be TRBD2 (6 bases). The CDR3 has 16 residues. V lost 6 bases and J 4 bases, leaving 19 bases between the germline ends. The CDR3 loop is CASRGRSGQRYNEQFF. DNA for the CDR3: TGTGCCAGCAGGGGGAGGTCAGGCCAGCGGTACAATGAGCAGTTCTTC.

The rearrangement joins TRBV4-1 to TRBJ1-2, with a tentative D call TRBD1 (6 bases). Trimming took off 4 bases at V and 7 bases at J, with 16 bases between the two ends. The CDR3 spans 14 residues. From germline, CDR1 is MGHRA and CDR2 YSYEKL. This CDR3 is CASSRPGARTGYTF. The CDR3 DNA reads TGCGCCAGCAGCCGACCAGGGGCGAGGACTGGCTACACCTTC.